Listed below are T cell receptor beta chains from one sample, sequenced in a study of identical twins. In TCRdb, the 5' RACE reads were re-called with MiXCR into one record per CDR3 protein. This sample carries about 660,000 distinct CDR3 sequences, roughly 8% of them seen once, and the ten largest clones take 0.8% to 1%. The same sample was also used in a study of yellow fever vaccine responses in identical twins.

Sequenced input: PBMCs. All receptors come from a woman under 30 in good health. Both conserved end residues are part of each CDR3. D genes are given only for firm matches. Rows may omit the clone size; those that give it use once, few, many or a size class.

j_gene: TRBJ2-1
v_gene: TRBV20-1
abundance: few
d_gene: -
CDR3nt: TGCAGTGCTAGGTCCGCGTACAATGAGCAGTTCTTC
CDR3aa: CSARSAYNEQFF

j_gene: TRBJ2-1
v_gene: TRBV28
abundance: -
d_gene: -
CDR3nt: TGTGCCAGCAGTTTAAGGGTTGGAGCCTACAATGAGCAGTTCTTC
CDR3aa: CASSLRVGAYNEQFF

j_gene: TRBJ2-5
v_gene: TRBV5-6
abundance: few
d_gene: -
CDR3nt: TGTGCCAGCAGCTCAGACTGGGTAAAAGAGACCCAGTACTTC
CDR3aa: CASSSDWVKETQYF

j_gene: TRBJ2-7
v_gene: TRBV18
abundance: -
d_gene: TRBD2
CDR3nt: TGTGCCAGCTCAGCTACTAGCGGGAGCTCCTACGAGCAGTACTTC
CDR3aa: CASSATSGSSYEQYF

j_gene: TRBJ2-2
v_gene: TRBV30
abundance: many
d_gene: -
CDR3nt: TGTGCCTGGAGTGTACGGGCCGATAACACCGGGGAGCTGTTTTTT
CDR3aa: CAWSVRADNTGELFF

j_gene: TRBJ2-7
v_gene: TRBV5-1
abundance: few
d_gene: -
CDR3nt: TGCGCCAGCAGCCCACGTCCCGGGACCGGGTACGAGCAGTACTTC
CDR3aa: CASSPRPGTGYEQYF

j_gene: TRBJ1-5
v_gene: TRBV6-1
abundance: few
d_gene: -
CDR3nt: TGTGCCAGCAGCCCTCTCGGACGGCCAGCTTGGGAGCCCCAGCATTTT
CDR3aa: CASSPLGRPAWEPQHF

j_gene: TRBJ2-1
v_gene: TRBV3-1
abundance: many
d_gene: -
CDR3nt: TGTGCCAGCAGCCTCCCGAGCTCCTACAATGAGCAGTTCTTC
CDR3aa: CASSLPSSYNEQFF

j_gene: TRBJ2-1
v_gene: TRBV12-3/TRBV12-4
abundance: few
d_gene: -
CDR3nt: TGTGCCAGCAGCAATGGGGCAGAGCAGTTCTTC
CDR3aa: CASSNGAEQFF

j_gene: TRBJ2-2
v_gene: TRBV21-1
abundance: few
d_gene: -
CDR3nt: TGTGCCAGCAGCAAGATACGGGTACAGGGGAAAACCGGGGAGCTGTTTTTT
CDR3aa: CASSKIRVQGKTGELFF

j_gene: TRBJ2-5
v_gene: TRBV7-7
abundance: -
d_gene: -
CDR3nt: TGTGCTAGCAGCTTATATGAGGGGATGGAGACCCAGTACTTC
CDR3aa: CASSLYEGMETQYF

j_gene: TRBJ2-7
v_gene: TRBV4-2
abundance: few
d_gene: TRBD2
CDR3nt: TGTGCCAGCAGCCCCATGGGACTAGCGGGAGGGCCCCACGAGCAGTACTTC
CDR3aa: CASSPMGLAGGPHEQYF

j_gene: TRBJ2-3
v_gene: TRBV11-1
abundance: few
d_gene: -
CDR3nt: TGTGCCAGCAGCTTAGCGGACCTAGCCCCTAGCACAGATACGCAGTATTTT
CDR3aa: CASSLADLAPSTDTQYF

j_gene: TRBJ2-5
v_gene: TRBV4-3
abundance: many
d_gene: TRBD2
CDR3nt: TGCGCCAGCAGCCAAAAAGCGGGGGGGCCGTCGGAGACCCAGTACTTC
CDR3aa: CASSQKAGGPSETQYF

j_gene: TRBJ2-7
v_gene: TRBV6-2/TRBV6-3
abundance: few
d_gene: TRBD1
CDR3nt: TGTGCCAGCAGGCCGGGACAGGGATACTACGAGCAGTACTTC
CDR3aa: CASRPGQGYYEQYF

j_gene: TRBJ2-7
v_gene: TRBV5-1
abundance: few
d_gene: TRBD1
CDR3nt: TGCGCCAGCAGCTTGGCAGGGGACAGTACCTACGAGCAGTACTTC
CDR3aa: CASSLAGDSTYEQYF

j_gene: TRBJ2-1
v_gene: TRBV27
abundance: -
d_gene: TRBD1
CDR3nt: TGTGCCAGCAGTCAACTACCGGGACAGGGAGTCAATGAGCAGTTCTTC
CDR3aa: CASSQLPGQGVNEQFF

j_gene: TRBJ2-7
v_gene: TRBV5-1
abundance: many
d_gene: TRBD1
CDR3nt: TGCGCCAGCAGCCCCTCCGGGACAGGGGGCACCTACGAGCAGTACTTC
CDR3aa: CASSPSGTGGTYEQYF

j_gene: TRBJ1-5
v_gene: TRBV11-2
abundance: few
d_gene: TRBD1
CDR3nt: TGTGCCAGCAGCCCAAGAAACTCCGGGACAGGAGGTGGTCAGCCCCAGCATTTT
CDR3aa: CASSPRNSGTGGGQPQHF

j_gene: TRBJ2-5
v_gene: TRBV5-1
abundance: -
d_gene: TRBD1
CDR3nt: TGCGCCAGCAGCTTCTCCGGGACAGGGGGAGAGACCCAGTACTTC
CDR3aa: CASSFSGTGGETQYF

j_gene: TRBJ2-7
v_gene: TRBV5-1
abundance: -
d_gene: TRBD2
CDR3nt: TGCGCCAGCAGCCTGGGACTAGCGGGATACTACGAGCAGTACTTC
CDR3aa: CASSLGLAGYYEQYF

j_gene: TRBJ1-5
v_gene: TRBV2
abundance: -
d_gene: -
CDR3nt: TGTGCCAGCAGTGACAGTGCGGGTCAGCCCCAGCATTTT
CDR3aa: CASSDSAGQPQHF

j_gene: TRBJ2-1
v_gene: TRBV7-8
abundance: many
d_gene: -
CDR3nt: TGTGCCAGCAGCTTATACCCCCCGGGGGATGAGCAGTTCTTC
CDR3aa: CASSLYPPGDEQFF

j_gene: TRBJ2-2
v_gene: TRBV5-1
abundance: few
d_gene: TRBD2
CDR3nt: TGCGCCAGCAGCTTGGGACTAGCGGGGGAGTACACCGGGGAGCTGTTTTTT
CDR3aa: CASSLGLAGEYTGELFF